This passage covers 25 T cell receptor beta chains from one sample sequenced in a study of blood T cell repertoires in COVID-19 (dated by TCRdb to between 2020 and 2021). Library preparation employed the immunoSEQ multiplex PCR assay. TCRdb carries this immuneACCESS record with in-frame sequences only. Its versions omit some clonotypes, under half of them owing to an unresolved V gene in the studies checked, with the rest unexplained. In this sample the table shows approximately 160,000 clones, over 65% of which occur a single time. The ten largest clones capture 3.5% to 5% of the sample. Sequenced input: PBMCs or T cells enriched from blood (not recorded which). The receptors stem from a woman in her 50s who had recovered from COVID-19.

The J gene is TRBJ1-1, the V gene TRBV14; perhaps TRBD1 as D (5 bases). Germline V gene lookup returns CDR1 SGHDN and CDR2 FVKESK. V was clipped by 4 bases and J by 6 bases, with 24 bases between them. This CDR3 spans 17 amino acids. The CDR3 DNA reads TGTGCCAGCAGCCCCCCACCCGGACACGAGAGGAGCTCTGAAGCTTTCTTT. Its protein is CASSPPPGHERSSEAFF.

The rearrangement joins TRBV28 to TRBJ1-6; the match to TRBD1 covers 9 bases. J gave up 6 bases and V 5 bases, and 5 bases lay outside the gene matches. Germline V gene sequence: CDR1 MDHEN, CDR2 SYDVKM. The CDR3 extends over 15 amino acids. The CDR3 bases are TGTGCCAGCAGTACCCCACAGGGGGCTAATTCACCCCTCCACTTT. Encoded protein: CASSTPQGANSPLHF. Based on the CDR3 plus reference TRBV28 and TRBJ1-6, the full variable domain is DVKVTQSSRYLVKRTGEKVFLECVQDMDHENMFWYRQDPGLGLRLIYFSYDVKMKEKGDIPEGYSVSREKKERFSLILESASTNQTSMYLCASSTPQGANSPLHFGNGTRLTVT.

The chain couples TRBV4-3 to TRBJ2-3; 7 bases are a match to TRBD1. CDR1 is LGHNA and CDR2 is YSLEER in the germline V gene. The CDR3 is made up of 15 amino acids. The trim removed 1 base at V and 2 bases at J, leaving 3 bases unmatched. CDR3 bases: TGCGCCAGCAGCCAAGTGGACAGGTTCACAGATACGCAGTATTTT. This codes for CASSQVDRFTDTQYF.

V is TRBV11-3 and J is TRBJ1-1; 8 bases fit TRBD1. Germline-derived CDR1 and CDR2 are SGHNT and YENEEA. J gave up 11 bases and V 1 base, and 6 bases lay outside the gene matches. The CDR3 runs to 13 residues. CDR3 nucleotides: TGTGCCAGCAGCTTAGTACCAGGGGGCGGGGCTTTCTTT. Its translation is CASSLVPGGGAFF.

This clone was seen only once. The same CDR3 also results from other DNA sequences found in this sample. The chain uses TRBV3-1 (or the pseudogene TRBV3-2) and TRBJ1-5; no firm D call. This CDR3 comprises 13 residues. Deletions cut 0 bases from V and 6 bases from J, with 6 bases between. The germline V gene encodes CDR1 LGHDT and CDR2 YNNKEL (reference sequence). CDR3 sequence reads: CASSQDRGQPQHF. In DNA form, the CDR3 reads TGTGCCAGCAGCCAAGATCGGGGTCAGCCCCAGCATTTT.

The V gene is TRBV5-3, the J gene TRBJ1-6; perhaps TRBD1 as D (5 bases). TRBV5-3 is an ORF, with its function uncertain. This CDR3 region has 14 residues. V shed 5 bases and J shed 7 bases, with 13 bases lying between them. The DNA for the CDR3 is TGTGCCAGAAGAGTGGGCCAGGGAAATTCACCCCTCCACTTT. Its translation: CARRVGQGNSPLHF.

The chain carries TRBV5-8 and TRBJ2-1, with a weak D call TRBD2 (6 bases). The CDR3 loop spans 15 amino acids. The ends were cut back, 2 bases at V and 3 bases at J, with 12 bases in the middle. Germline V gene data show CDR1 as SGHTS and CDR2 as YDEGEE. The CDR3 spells CASSFGIADYNEQFF. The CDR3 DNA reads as TGTGCCAGCAGCTTTGGGATAGCGGACTACAATGAGCAGTTCTTC.

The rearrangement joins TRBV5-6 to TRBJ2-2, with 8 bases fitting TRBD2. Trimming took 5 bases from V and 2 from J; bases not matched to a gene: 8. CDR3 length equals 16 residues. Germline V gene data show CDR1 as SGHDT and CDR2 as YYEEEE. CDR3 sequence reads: CASRPLGGANTGELFF. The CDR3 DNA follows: TGTGCCAGCAGGCCCCTCGGGGGGGCCAACACCGGGGAGCTGTTTTTT.

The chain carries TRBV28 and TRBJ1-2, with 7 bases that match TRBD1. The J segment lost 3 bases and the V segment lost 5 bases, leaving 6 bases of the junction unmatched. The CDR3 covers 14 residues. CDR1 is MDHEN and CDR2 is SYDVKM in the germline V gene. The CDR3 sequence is CASSTPGTDYGYTF. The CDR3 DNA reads TGTGCCAGCAGTACACCCGGGACAGACTATGGCTACACCTTC.

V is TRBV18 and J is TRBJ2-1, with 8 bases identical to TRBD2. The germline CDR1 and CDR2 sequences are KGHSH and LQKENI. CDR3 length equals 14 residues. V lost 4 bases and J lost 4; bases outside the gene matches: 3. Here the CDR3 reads CASSLAGSYNEQFF. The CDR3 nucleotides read TGTGCCAGCTCACTAGCGGGGTCTTACAATGAGCAGTTCTTC.

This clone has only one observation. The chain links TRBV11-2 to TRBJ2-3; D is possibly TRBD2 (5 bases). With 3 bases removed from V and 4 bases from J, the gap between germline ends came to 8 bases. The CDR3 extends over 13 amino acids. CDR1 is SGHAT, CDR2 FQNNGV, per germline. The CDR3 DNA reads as TGTGCCAGCAGCTTCCGAGGGCCAGATACGCAGTATTTT. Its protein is CASSFRGPDTQYF.

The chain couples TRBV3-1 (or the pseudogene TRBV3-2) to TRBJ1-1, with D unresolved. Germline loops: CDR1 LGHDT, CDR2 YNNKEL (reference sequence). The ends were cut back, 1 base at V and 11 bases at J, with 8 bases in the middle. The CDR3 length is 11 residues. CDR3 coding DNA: TGTGCCAGCAGCCAAGGCGGTCTGGCTTTCTTT. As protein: CASSQGGLAFF.

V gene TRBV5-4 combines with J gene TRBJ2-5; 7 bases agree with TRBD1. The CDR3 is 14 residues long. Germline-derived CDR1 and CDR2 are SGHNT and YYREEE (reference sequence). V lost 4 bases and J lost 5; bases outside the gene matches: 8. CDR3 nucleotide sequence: TGTGCCAGCAGCCAAAAGACAGGGTCGGAGACCCAGTACTTC. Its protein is CASSQKTGSETQYF.

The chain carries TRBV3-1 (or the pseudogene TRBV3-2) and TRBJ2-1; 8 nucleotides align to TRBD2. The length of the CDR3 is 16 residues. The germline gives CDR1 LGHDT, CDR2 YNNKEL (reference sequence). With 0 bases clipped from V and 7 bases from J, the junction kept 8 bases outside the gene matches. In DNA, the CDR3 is TGTGCCAGCAGCCAAGATCCGACGGGAGGGAGAAATGAGCAGTTCTTC. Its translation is CASSQDPTGGRNEQFF.

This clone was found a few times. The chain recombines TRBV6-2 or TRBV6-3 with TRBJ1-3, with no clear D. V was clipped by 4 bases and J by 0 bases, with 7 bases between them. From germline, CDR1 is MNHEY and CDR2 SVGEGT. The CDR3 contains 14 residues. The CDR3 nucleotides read TGTGCCAGCAGTTTATCAGACTCTGGAAACACCATATATTTT. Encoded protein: CASSLSDSGNTIYF.

CDR3 sequence reads: CASSKGIRPASGGPTDTQYF. For the CDR3, the DNA is TGTGCCAGCAGCAAAGGAATAAGACCCGCTAGCGGGGGGCCCACAGATACGCAGTATTTT. The V call is TRBV21-1, the J call TRBJ2-3; TRBD2, the table's D call, was not compared with the DNA. TRBV21-1 is given as a pseudogene. The CDR3 is made up of 20 amino acids.

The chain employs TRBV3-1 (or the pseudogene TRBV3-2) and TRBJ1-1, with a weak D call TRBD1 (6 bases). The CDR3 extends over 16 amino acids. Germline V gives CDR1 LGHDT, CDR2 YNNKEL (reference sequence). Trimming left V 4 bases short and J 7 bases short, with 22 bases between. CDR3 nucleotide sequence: TGTGCCAGCAGCCCCGGAGGGGGAGGGATCAGGGGTGAAGCTTTCTTT. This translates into CASSPGGGGIRGEAFF.

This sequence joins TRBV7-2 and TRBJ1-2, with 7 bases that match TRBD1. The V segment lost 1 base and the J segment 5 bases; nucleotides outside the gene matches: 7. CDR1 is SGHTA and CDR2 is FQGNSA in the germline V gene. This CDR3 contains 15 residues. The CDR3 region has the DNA TGTGCCAGCAGCTTAGGACAGGGTGGTTCATATGGCTACACCTTC. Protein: CASSLGQGGSYGYTF.

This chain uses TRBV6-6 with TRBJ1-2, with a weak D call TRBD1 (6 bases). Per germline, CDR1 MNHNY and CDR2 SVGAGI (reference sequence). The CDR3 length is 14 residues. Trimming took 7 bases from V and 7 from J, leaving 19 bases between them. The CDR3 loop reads CASTGEGGRPGYTF. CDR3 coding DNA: TGTGCCAGCACCGGGGAGGGGGGGCGGCCTGGCTACACCTTC.

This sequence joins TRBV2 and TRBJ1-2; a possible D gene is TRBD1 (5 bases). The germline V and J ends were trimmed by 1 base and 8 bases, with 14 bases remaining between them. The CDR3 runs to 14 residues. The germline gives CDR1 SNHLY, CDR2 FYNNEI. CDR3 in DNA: TGTGCCAGCAGTGAAGTTGAAGGGGCGGAGGGCTACACCTTC. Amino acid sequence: CASSEVEGAEGYTF.

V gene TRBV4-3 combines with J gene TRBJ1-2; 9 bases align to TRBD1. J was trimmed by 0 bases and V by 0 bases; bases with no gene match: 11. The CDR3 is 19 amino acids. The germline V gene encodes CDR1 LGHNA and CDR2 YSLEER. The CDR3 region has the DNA TGCGCCAGCAGCCAAGAAGTCGACTCGACAGGGGGACCTAACTATGGCTACACCTTC. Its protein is CASSQEVDSTGGPNYGYTF.

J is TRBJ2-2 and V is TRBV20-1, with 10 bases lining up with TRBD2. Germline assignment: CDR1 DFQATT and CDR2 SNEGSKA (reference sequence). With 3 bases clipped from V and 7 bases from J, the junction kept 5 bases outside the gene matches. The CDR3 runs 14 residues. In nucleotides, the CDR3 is TGCAGTGCTAGTAGCGGGAGGAAGATCGGGGAGCTGTTTTTT. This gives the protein CSASSGRKIGELFF.

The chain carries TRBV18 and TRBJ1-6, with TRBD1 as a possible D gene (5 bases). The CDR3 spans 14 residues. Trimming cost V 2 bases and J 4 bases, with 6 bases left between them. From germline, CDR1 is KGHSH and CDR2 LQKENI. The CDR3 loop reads CASSPAGYNSPLHF. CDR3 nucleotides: TGTGCCAGCTCACCAGCAGGGTATAATTCACCCCTCCACTTT.

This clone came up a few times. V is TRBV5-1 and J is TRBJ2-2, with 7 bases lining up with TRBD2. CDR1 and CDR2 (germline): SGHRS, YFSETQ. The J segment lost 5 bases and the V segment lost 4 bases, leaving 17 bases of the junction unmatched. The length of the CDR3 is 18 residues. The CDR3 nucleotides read TGCGCCAGCAGCCCTTTCAAGGGAGGGCCACGAAGGACCGGGGAGCTGTTTTTT. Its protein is CASSPFKGGPRRTGELFF.

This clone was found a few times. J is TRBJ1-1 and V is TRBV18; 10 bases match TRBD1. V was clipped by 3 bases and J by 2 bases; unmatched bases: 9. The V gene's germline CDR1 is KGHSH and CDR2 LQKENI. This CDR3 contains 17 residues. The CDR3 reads CASSPQGQGFGNTEAFF. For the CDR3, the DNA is TGTGCCAGCTCACCGCAGGGACAGGGGTTTGGAAACACTGAAGCTTTCTTT.